The sequence of this T cell receptor beta chain was determined in a study of blood T cell repertoires in COVID-19. Looking at the study overall: Specimens from acute and convalescent COVID-19 originated in the United States, Italy and Spain. PBMCs, B-cell-depleted T cells, or T cells were the source of the cDNA or gDNA that made up the material.

Those who participated ranged in age from roughly 18 to 95 years and resided in about two dozen US areas. In Cohort 3, a recovered donor had either two negative PCRs, clearance, or symptom resolution. There are 13 residues in the CDR3. Germline-derived CDR1 and CDR2 are SGHTA and FQGNSA. V dropped 5 bases and J dropped 5 bases, with 10 bases sitting between them. This table comes from immunoSEQ multiplex PCR, and its TCRdb copy is limited to in-frame clones, with some not included. The sample has a few hundred thousand clones, 80% to 90% seen once. The clonotype originates from a man aged 30-40 years who had recovered from COVID-19. The rearrangement uses TRBV7-2 and TRBJ1-3; D is undetermined. Sequencing was carried out using PBMCs or T cells enriched from blood (not recorded which). CDR3 in amino acids: CASSPPIRNTIYF. The CDR3 nucleotides are TGTGCCAGCAGCCCTCCTATCCGAAACACCATATATTTT.